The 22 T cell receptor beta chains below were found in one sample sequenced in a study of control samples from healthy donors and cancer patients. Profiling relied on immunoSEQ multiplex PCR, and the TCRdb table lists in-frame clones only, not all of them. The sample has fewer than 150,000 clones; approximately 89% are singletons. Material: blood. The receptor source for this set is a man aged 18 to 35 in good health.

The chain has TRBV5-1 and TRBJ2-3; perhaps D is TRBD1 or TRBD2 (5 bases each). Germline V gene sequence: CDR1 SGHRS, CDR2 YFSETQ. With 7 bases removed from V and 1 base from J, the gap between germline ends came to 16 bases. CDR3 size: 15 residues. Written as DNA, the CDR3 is TGCGCCAGCGGGACGGGGCGGGTGGGCACAGATACGCAGTATTTT. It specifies CASGTGRVGTDTQYF. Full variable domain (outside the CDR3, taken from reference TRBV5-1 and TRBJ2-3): KAGVTQTPRYLIKTRGQQVTLSCSPISGHRSVSWYQQTPGQGLQFLFEYFSETQRNKGNFPGRFSGRQFSNSRSEMNVSTLELGDSALYLCASGTGRVGTDTQYFGPGTRLTVL.

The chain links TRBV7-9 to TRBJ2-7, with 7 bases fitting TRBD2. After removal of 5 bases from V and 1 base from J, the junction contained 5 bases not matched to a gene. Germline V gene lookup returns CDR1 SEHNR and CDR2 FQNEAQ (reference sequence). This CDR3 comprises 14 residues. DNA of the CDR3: TGTGCCAGCAGCCCCGAGCGGGGTTCCTACGAGCAGTACTTC. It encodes CASSPERGSYEQYF.

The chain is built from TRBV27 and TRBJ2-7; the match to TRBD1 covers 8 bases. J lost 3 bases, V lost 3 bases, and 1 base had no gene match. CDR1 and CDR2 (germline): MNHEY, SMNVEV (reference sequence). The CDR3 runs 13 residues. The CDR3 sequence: CASSLTGDYEQYF. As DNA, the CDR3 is TGTGCCAGCAGTTTGACAGGGGACTACGAGCAGTACTTC.

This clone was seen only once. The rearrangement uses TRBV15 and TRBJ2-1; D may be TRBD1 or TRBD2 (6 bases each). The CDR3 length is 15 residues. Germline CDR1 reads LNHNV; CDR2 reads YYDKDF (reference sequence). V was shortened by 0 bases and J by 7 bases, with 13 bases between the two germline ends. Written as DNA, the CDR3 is TGTGCCACCAGCAGAGAAGAGGGGGGTGGGAATGAGCAGTTCTTC. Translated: CATSREEGGGNEQFF.

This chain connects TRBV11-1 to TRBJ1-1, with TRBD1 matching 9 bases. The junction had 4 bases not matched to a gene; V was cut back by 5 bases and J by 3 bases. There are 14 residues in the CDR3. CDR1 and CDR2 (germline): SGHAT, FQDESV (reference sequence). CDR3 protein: CASSHRQGDTEAFF. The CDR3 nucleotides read TGTGCCAGCAGCCACCGACAGGGGGACACTGAAGCTTTCTTT.

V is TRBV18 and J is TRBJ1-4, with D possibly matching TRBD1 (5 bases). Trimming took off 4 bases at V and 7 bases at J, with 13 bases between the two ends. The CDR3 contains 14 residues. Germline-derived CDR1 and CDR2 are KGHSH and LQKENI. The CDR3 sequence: CASSHRQGGEKLFF. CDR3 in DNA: TGTGCCAGCTCACATCGCCAGGGAGGTGAAAAACTGTTTTTT.

This CDR3 reads CASSLATLLDEQFF. Here the CDR3 DNA reads TGTGCCAGCAGCTTAGCGACGCTCCTCGATGAGCAGTTCTTC. This chain links TRBV11-1 with TRBJ2-1; no definite D call. The CDR3 covers 14 residues. Germline CDR1 and CDR2: SGHAT and FQDESV (reference sequence). Deletions cut 0 bases from V and 8 bases from J, with 11 bases between.

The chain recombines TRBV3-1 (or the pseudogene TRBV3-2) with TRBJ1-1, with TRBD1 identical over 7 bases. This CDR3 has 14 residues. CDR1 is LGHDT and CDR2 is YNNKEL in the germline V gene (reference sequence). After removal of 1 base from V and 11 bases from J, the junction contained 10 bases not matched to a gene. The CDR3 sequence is CASSQGPGGKLAFF. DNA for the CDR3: TGTGCCAGCAGCCAAGGTCCAGGGGGGAAGTTGGCTTTCTTT.

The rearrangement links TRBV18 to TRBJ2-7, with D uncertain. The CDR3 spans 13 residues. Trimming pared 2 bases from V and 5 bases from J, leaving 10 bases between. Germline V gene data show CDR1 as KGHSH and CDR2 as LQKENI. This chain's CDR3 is CASSPTFSHEQYF. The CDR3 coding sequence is TGTGCCAGCTCACCAACGTTCAGTCACGAGCAGTACTTC.

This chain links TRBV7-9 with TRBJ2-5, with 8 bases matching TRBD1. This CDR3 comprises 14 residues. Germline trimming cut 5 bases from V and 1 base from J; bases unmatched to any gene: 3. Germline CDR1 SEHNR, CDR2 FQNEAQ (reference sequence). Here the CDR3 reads CASSRTGGQETQYF. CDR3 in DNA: TGTGCCAGCAGCCGAACAGGGGGCCAAGAGACCCAGTACTTC.

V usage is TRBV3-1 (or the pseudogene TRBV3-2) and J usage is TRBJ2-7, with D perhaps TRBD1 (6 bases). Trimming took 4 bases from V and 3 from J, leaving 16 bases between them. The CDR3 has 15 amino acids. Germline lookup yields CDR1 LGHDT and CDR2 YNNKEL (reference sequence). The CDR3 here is CASSRNRAQGYEQYF. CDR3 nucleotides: TGTGCCAGCAGCCGGAACAGGGCTCAAGGCTACGAGCAGTACTTC.

CDR3 loop: CASSPQGGDTGELFF. In nucleotides, the CDR3 is TGTGCCAGCTCACCCCAGGGGGGAGACACCGGGGAGCTGTTTTTT. The chain recombines TRBV18 with TRBJ2-2; TRBD1 is a possible D gene (7 bases). The CDR3 loop spans 15 amino acids. The V and J ends lost 3 bases and 3 bases respectively, with 11 bases between them. Germline V lookup: CDR1 KGHSH, CDR2 LQKENI.

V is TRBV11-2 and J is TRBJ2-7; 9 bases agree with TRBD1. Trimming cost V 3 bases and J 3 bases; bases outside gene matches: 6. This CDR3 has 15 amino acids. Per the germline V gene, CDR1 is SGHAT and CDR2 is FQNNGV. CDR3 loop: CASSLGGQGYYEQYF. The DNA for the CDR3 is TGTGCCAGCAGCTTGGGAGGACAGGGGTACTACGAGCAGTACTTC.

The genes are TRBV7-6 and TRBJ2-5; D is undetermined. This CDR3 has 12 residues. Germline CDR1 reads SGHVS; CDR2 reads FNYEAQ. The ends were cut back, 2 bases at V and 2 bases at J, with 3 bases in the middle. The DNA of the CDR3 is TGTGCCAGCAGCTTACCTCAAGAGACCCAGTACTTC. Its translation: CASSLPQETQYF.

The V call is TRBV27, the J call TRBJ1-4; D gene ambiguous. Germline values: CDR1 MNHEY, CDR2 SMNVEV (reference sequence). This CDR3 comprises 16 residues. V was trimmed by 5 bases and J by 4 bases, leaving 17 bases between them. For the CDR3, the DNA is TGTGCCAGCAGTCCCACGGCGGCCGTTTATAATGAAAAACTGTTTTTT. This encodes CASSPTAAVYNEKLFF.

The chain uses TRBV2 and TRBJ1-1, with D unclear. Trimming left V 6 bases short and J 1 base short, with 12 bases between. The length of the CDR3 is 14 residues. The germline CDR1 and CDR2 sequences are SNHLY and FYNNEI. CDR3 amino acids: CASSADGRNTEAFF. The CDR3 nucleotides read TGTGCCAGCAGCGCGGACGGGAGGAACACTGAAGCTTTCTTT.

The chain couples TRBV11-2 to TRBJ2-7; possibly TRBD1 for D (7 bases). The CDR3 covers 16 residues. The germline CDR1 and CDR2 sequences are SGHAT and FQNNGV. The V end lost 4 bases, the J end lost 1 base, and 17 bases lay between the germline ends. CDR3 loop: CASSSPRGTVSYEQYF. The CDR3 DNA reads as TGTGCCAGCAGCTCCCCCAGGGGGACTGTTTCCTACGAGCAGTACTTC.

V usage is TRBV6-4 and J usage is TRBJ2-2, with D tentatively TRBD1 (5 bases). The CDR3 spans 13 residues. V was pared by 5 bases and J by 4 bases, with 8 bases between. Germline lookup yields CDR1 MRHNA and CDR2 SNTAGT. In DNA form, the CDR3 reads TGTGCCAGCAGTACAGGTTTCACCGGGGAGCTGTTTTTT. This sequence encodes CASSTGFTGELFF.

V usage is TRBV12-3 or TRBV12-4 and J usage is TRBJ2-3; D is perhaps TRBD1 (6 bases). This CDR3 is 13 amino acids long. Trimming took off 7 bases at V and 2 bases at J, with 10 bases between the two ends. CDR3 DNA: TGTGCCAGCATCCGGACAGACACAGATACGCAGTATTTT. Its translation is CASIRTDTDTQYF.

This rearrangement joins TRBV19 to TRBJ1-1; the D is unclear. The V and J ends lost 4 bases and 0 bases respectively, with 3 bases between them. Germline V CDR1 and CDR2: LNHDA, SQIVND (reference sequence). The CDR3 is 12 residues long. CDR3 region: CASSKVNTEAFF. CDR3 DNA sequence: TGTGCCAGTAGTAAGGTGAACACTGAAGCTTTCTTT. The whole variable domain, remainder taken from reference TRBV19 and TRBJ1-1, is DGGITQSPKYLFRKEGQNVTLSCEQNLNHDAMYWYRQDPGQGLRLIYYSQIVNDFQKGDIAEGYSVSREKKESFPLTVTSAQKNPTAFYLCASSKVNTEAFFGQGTRLTVV.

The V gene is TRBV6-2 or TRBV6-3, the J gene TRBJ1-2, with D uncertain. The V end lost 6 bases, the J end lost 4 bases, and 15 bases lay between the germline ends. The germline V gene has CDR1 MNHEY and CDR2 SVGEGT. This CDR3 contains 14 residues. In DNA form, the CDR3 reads TGTGCCAGCAGCCGAGCCGGCGTCTCCTATGGCTACACCTTC. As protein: CASSRAGVSYGYTF.

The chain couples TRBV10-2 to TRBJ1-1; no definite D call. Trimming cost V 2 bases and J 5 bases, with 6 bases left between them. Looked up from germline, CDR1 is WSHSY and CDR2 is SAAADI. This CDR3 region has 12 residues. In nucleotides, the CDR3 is TGCGCCAGCAGTGAGACTTGGACTGAAGCTTTCTTT. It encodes CASSETWTEAFF.